The present T cell receptor beta chain was sequenced within a study of T cells in localized non-small cell lung cancer. This clone was recorded many times. Its antigen is currently unknown. The CDR3 is 13 residues long. Germline-derived CDR1 and CDR2 are SGDLS and YYNGEE. Trimming cost V 3 bases and J 5 bases, with 11 bases left between them. TCRdb keeps only in-frame clones here, not all; method: immunoSEQ multiplex PCR. This sample has over 10,000 clones, with 28% found just once. Findings and caveats of the study: Measurement of T cell clonality placed uninvolved adjacent lung highest, above the level in tumor.

The V and J genes are TRBV9 and TRBJ1-1; no reliable D call. This receptor was taken from a female donor older than 55 with stage I lung adenocarcinoma. Sequenced here: lung tumor tissue, sampled before any cancer treatment. This CDR3 reads CASSANPETEAFF. CDR3 coding DNA: TGTGCCAGCAGCGCCAACCCTGAAACTGAAGCTTTCTTT.